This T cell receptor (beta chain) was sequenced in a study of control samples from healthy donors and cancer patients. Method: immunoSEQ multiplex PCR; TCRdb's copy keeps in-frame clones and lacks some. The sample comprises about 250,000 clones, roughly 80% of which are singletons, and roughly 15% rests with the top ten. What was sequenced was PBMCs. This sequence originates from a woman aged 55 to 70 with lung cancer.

The CDR3 DNA follows: TGTGCCAGCGCAGGGACAGAGAATGAAAAACTGTTTTTT. Its protein product is CASAGTENEKLFF. The rearrangement joins TRBV18 to TRBJ1-4; 7 nucleotides match TRBD1. CDR1 is KGHSH and CDR2 is LQKENI in the germline V gene. The CDR3 spans 13 residues. J was trimmed by 5 bases and V by 8 bases; bases with no gene match: 5. Using reference TRBV18 and TRBJ1-4 for the parts outside the CDR3, the full variable domain is NAGVMQNPRHLVRRRGQEARLRCSPMKGHSHVYWYRQLPEEGLKFMVYLQKENIIDESGMPKERFSAEFPKEGPSILRIQQVVRGDSAAYFCASAGTENEKLFFGSGTQLSVL.